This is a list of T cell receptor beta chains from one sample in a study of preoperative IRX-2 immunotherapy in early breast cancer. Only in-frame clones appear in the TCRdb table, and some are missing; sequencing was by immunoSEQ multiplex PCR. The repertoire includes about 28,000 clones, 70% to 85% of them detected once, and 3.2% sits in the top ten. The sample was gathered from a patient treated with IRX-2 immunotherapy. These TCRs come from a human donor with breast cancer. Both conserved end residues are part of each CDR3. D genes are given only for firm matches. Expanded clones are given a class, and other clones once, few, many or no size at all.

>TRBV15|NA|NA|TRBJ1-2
CATSRLPGTLGYTF
TGTGCCACCAGCAGACTGCCGGGGACCCTTGGCTACACCTTC
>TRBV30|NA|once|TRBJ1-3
CAWAESAYTIYF
TGTGCCTGGGCTGAAAGCGCTTACACCATATATTTT
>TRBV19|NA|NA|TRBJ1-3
CASSEQNSGNTIYF
TGTGCCAGTAGTGAACAGAACTCTGGAAACACCATATATTTT
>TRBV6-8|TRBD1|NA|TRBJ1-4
CASRPTGKGATNEKLFF
TGTGCCAGCAGACCGACAGGGAAGGGGGCAACTAATGAAAAACTGTTTTTT
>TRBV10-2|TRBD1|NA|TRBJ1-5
CASRGGQGVGYDQPQHF
TGCGCCAGCAGGGGCGGGCAGGGGGTCGGATATGATCAGCCCCAGCATTTT
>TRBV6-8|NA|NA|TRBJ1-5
CASGTGPSNQPQHF
TGTGCCAGCGGGACCGGCCCAAGTAATCAGCCCCAGCATTTT
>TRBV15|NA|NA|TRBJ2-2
CAPRPTHHRPPTGELFF
TGTGCCCCCCGGCCAACCCACCACAGGCCCCCCACCGGGGAGCTGTTTTTT
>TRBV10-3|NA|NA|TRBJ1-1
CAISESWGFGNTEAFF
TGTGCCATCAGTGAGTCTTGGGGATTTGGGAACACTGAAGCTTTCTTT
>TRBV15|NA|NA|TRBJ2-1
CATSRAGDGYNEQFF
TGTGCCACCAGCAGAGCCGGAGACGGCTACAATGAGCAGTTCTTC
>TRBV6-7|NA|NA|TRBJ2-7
CASRSQRESYEQYF
TGTGCCAGCAGATCACAAAGGGAATCCTACGAGCAGTACTTC
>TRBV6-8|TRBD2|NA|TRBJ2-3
CASRSPSGLAVPSTDTQYF
TGTGCCAGCAGATCCCCGAGCGGACTAGCGGTGCCTAGCACAGATACGCAGTATTTT
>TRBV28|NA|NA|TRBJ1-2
CASSYGGLLPSNYGYTF
TGTGCCAGCAGTTACGGTGGACTCTTACCCTCTAACTATGGCTACACCTTC
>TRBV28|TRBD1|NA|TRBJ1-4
CASSSQGVGEKLFF
TGTGCCAGCAGTTCCCAGGGGGTTGGAGAAAAACTGTTTTTT
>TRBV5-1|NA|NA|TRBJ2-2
CASSLGAGDTGELFF
TGCGCCAGCAGCTTGGGGGCAGGGGACACCGGGGAGCTGTTTTTT
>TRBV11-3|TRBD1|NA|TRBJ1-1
CASSSDRVGTEAFF
TGTGCCAGCAGCTCCGACAGGGTCGGGACTGAAGCTTTCTTT
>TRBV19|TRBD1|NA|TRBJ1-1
CASTQGQGMNTEAFF
TGTGCCAGTACACAGGGGCAAGGAATGAACACTGAAGCTTTCTTT
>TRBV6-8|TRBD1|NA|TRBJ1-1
CATWDSKNTEAFF
TGTGCCACCTGGGACAGCAAGAACACTGAAGCTTTCTTT
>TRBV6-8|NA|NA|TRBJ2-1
CATVRQPDNEQFF
TGTGCCACCGTAAGACAGCCCGACAATGAGCAGTTCTTC
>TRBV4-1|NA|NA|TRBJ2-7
CASSQTPAYEQYF
TGCGCCAGCAGCCAAACCCCGGCCTACGAGCAGTACTTC
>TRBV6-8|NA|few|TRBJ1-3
CASSRGGVTGNTIYF
TGTGCCAGCAGTAGGGGGGGGGTAACCGGAAACACCATATATTTT
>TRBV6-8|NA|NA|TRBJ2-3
CASSYGTRLDTQYF
TGTGCCAGCAGTTACGGTACGAGGTTAGATACGCAGTATTTT
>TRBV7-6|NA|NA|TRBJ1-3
CASSQDGGSGNTIYF
TGTGCCAGCAGCCAAGATGGGGGCTCTGGAAACACCATATATTTT
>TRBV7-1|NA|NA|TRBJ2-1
CASSPLGPPAGEQFF
TGTGCCAGCAGCCCCCTCGGACCCCCCGCCGGTGAGCAGTTCTTC
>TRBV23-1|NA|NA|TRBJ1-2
CASSQDPSPRQTKISYGYTF
TGCGCCAGCAGCCAAGATCCATCTCCTAGACAGACAAAAATCTCCTATGGCTACACCTTC
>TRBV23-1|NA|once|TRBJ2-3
CASSLNRQSSTDTQYF
TGCGCCAGCAGCTTAAACCGCCAGAGTAGCACAGATACGCAGTATTTT
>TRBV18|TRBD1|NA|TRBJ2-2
CASSLRTGETGELFF
TGTGCCAGCTCACTACGGACAGGGGAGACCGGGGAGCTGTTTTTT
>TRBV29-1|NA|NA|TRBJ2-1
CSVAGGLNSYNEQFF
TGCAGCGTCGCCGGGGGTCTTAATTCCTACAATGAGCAGTTCTTC
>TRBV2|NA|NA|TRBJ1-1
CASSEVGGYGEDTEAFF
TGTGCCAGCAGTGAGGTGGGGGGGTACGGGGAGGACACTGAAGCTTTCTTT
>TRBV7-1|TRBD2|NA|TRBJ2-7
CASTLRGSYEQYF
TGTGCCAGCACCCTGCGGGGGTCCTACGAGCAGTACTTC
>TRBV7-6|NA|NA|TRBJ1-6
CASSRGAGSNSPLHF
TGTGCCAGCAGCCGCGGGGCAGGGTCTAATTCACCCCTCCACTTT
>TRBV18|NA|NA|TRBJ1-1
CASSPVVPTSGNTEAFF
TGTGCCAGCTCACCAGTAGTCCCTACCTCGGGGAACACTGAAGCTTTCTTT
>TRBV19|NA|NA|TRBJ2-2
CASSMGHLTGELFF
TGTGCCAGTAGTATGGGACATTTGACCGGGGAGCTGTTTTTT
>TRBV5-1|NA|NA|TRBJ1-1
CASSSNPGPFTEAFF
TGCGCCAGCAGCTCAAATCCGGGACCGTTCACTGAAGCTTTCTTT
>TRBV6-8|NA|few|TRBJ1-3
CATGEGESRDTIYF
TGTGCCACCGGAGAGGGGGAGAGTAGGGACACCATATATTTT
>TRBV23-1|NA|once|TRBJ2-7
CASSQRREDSYEQYF
TGCGCCAGCAGCCAACGGAGGGAGGACTCCTACGAGCAGTACTTC
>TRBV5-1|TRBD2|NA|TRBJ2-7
CASSPKTSGGLLEQYF
TGCGCCAGCAGCCCGAAGACTAGCGGGGGCCTCTTGGAGCAGTACTTC
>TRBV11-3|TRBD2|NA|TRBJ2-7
CASSLTGTSGSKQYF
TGTGCCAGCAGCTTAACAGGGACTAGCGGGTCAAAGCAGTACTTC
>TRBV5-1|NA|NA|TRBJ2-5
CASSLTARVQETQYF
TGCGCCAGCAGCTTGACGGCCCGGGTCCAAGAGACCCAGTACTTC
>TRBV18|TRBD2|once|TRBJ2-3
CASSPRLGGSPDTQYF
TGTGCCAGCTCACCAAGGTTGGGGGGGTCCCCAGATACGCAGTATTTT
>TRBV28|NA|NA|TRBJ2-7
CASTPTASYEQYF
TGTGCCAGCACCCCGACAGCCTCCTACGAGCAGTACTTC
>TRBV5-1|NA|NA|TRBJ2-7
CASSVGQLAYEQYF
TGCGCCAGCAGCGTAGGACAGCTAGCCTACGAGCAGTACTTC
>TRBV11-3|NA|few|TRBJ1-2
CASSLETGVNGYTF
TGTGCCAGCAGCTTGGAGACGGGTGTAAATGGCTACACCTTC
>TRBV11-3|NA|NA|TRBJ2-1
CASSAYGGWSYNEQFF
TGTGCCAGCAGCGCCTACGGGGGTTGGTCCTACAATGAGCAGTTCTTC
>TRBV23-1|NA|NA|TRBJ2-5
CASSQDIEETQYF
TGCGCCAGCAGCCAAGATATCGAAGAGACCCAGTACTTC
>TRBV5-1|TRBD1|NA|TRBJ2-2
CASSQRQGANTGELFF
TGCGCCAGCAGCCAAAGACAGGGGGCGAACACCGGGGAGCTGTTTTTT
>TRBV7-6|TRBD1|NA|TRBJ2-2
CASSQGTGRGTGELFF
TGTGCCAGCAGCCAAGGGACAGGGAGGGGCACCGGGGAGCTGTTTTTT
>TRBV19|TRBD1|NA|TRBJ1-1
CASSIRGTGNTEAFF
TGTGCCAGTAGTATCCGAGGGACAGGGAACACTGAAGCTTTCTTT
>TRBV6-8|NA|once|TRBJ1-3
CAISAGFKGNTIYF
TGTGCCATCAGTGCCGGGTTCAAGGGTAACACCATATATTTT
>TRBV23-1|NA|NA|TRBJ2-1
CASSQGTTYNEQFF
TGCGCCAGCAGCCAAGGGACAACCTACAATGAGCAGTTCTTC
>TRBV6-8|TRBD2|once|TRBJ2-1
CAISSGRGGGGNEQFF
TGTGCCATCAGTAGCGGGAGAGGGGGAGGGGGCAATGAGCAGTTCTTC
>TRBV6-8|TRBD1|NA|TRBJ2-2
CASSYSTGGSNTGELFF
TGTGCCAGCAGTTACTCAACAGGGGGCTCAAACACCGGGGAGCTGTTTTTT
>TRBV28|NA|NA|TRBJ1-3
CASSPPARNTIYF
TGTGCCAGCAGCCCTCCTGCTAGAAACACCATATATTTT
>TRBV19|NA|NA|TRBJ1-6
CASTGGSDNSPLHF
TGTGCCAGTACCGGGGGCTCCGATAATTCACCCCTCCACTTT
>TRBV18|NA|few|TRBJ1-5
CASSRQQGDGNQPQHF
TGTGCCAGCTCACGACAACAGGGAGACGGCAATCAGCCCCAGCATTTT
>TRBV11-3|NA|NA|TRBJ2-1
CASSQGGGLESEQFF
TGTGCCAGCAGTCAAGGCGGTGGGCTAGAATCTGAGCAGTTCTTC
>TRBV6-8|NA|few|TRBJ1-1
CAGSRRANTEAFF
TGTGCCGGGTCCCGGCGGGCGAACACTGAAGCTTTCTTT